This T cell receptor beta chain was documented in a study of blood T cell repertoires in COVID-19. Whole-study context: The origin of the acute and convalescent COVID-19 samples was the United States, Italy and Spain. Sample material is recorded as cDNA or gDNA derived from T cells, B-cell-depleted T cells, or PBMCs.

The CDR3 totals 14 residues. Germline V gives CDR1 MNHEY, CDR2 SMNVEV (reference sequence). After removal of 8 bases from V and 4 bases from J, the junction contained 8 bases not matched to a gene. Method: immunoSEQ multiplex PCR; TCRdb's copy keeps in-frame clones and lacks some. The sample contains roughly 240,000 clones, 82% of which appear only once. The chain combines TRBV27 with TRBJ1-2; 9 nucleotides match TRBD1. The source of this sequence is a woman at least 80 years old with acute or convalescent COVID-19. The source material was peripheral blood. The CDR3 loop is CASRSGQGIYGYTF. CDR3 nucleotide sequence: TGTGCCAGCCGATCCGGACAGGGGATCTATGGCTACACCTTC.